This section outlines one T cell receptor (beta chain) sequence together with its context. During active infection, Seattle patients enrolled and were then monitored through disease. This specimen belongs to a study of blood T cell repertoires in COVID-19. The protocol was immunoSEQ multiplex PCR, while the TCRdb copy is restricted to in-frame clones and leaves out a portion. The data hold 300,000 to 450,000 clones, with around 92% observed a single time. Per germline, CDR1 LNHDA and CDR2 SQIVND (reference sequence). V was clipped by 10 bases and J by 3 bases; unmatched bases: 11. The CDR3 contains 15 residues.

This clonotype was sampled from a woman aged 25-40 years with COVID-19, enrolled during active disease. The sequenced material came from peripheral blood. This chain connects TRBV19 to TRBJ1-5; 8 nucleotides align to TRBD1. The CDR3 nucleotides are TGTGCCACTAATCCCGGGACAGGTAACAATCAGCCCCAGCATTTT. Protein sequence: CATNPGTGNNQPQHF. Using reference TRBV19 and TRBJ1-5 for the parts outside the CDR3, the full variable domain is DGGITQSPKYLFRKEGQNVTLSCEQNLNHDAMYWYRQDPGQGLRLIYYSQIVNDFQKGDIAEGYSVSREKKESFPLTVTSAQKNPTAFYLCATNPGTGNNQPQHFGDGTRLSIL.